These 30 T cell receptor beta chains share one sample of origin, sequenced in a study of beta chain features in type 1 diabetes. Investigators reverse transcribed all isolated RNA, so they sequenced expressed TCRB transcripts. TCRdb's table, derived via immunoSEQ multiplex PCR, lists solely in-frame clones and lacks some. The data contain around 350,000 clones, over 9.5% of them singletons. Input material: naive CD4+ T cells from blood. These receptors were collected from a man younger than 35 in good health.

The chain links TRBV7-9 to TRBJ2-7; 7 bases line up with TRBD2. Germline V gene data show CDR1 as SEHNR and CDR2 as FQNEAQ (reference sequence). CDR3 length: 14 residues. V shed 8 bases and J 9 bases; nucleotides not matched to a gene: 16. The CDR3 loop is CASGTGTTPGVQYF. CDR3 coding DNA: TGTGCCAGCGGGACCGGGACTACCCCGGGGGTGCAGTACTTC.

The chain has TRBV14 and TRBJ2-3; 7 nucleotides line up with TRBD2. The CDR3 has 16 residues. Germline CDR1 and CDR2: SGHDN and FVKESK. Trimming took 4 bases from V and 2 from J; bases not matched to a gene: 9. The CDR3 DNA is TGTGCCAGCAGCCGTTTGGCGGGAGAGAACACAGATACGCAGTATTTT. Residues: CASSRLAGENTDTQYF.

In its sample, this clone was seen a few times. The chain couples TRBV19 to TRBJ2-3; 8 bases line up with TRBD2. V lost 5 bases, J lost 6 bases, and 7 bases stayed unmatched. In germline, CDR1 is LNHDA, CDR2 SQIVND (reference sequence). The CDR3 consists of 14 residues. CDR3 in DNA: TGTGCCAGTAGTCCGCCGGGGGGGCGGGATACGCAGTATTTT. This translates into CASSPPGGRDTQYF. The variable domain in full, completed from reference TRBV19 and TRBJ2-3, reads DGGITQSPKYLFRKEGQNVTLSCEQNLNHDAMYWYRQDPGQGLRLIYYSQIVNDFQKGDIAEGYSVSREKKESFPLTVTSAQKNPTAFYLCASSPPGGRDTQYFGPGTRLTVL.

The chain combines TRBV29-1 with TRBJ2-7, with 10 bases fitting TRBD1. In germline, CDR1 is SQVTM, CDR2 ANQGSEA. The CDR3 runs to 13 residues. V lost 4 bases and J lost 5; bases outside the gene matches: 5. CDR3 nucleotide sequence: TGCAGCGTTGGACAGGGGGCTGCTCACGAGCAGTACTTC. Translation: CSVGQGAAHEQYF.

The chain recombines TRBV18 with TRBJ2-5, with 10 bases aligning to TRBD1. With 4 bases clipped from V and 3 bases from J, the junction kept 5 bases outside the gene matches. CDR1 is KGHSH and CDR2 is LQKENI in the germline V gene. This CDR3 comprises 15 residues. As DNA, the CDR3 is TGTGCCAGCTCACGCGGACAGGGGGGTAAAGAGACCCAGTACTTC. Translated, it gives CASSRGQGGKETQYF.

This chain links TRBV28 with TRBJ2-1; TRBD2 is a possible D gene (5 bases). Trimming shortened V by 1 base and J by 8 bases, and 12 bases separated the two germline ends. CDR3 length equals 14 residues. Germline CDR1 and CDR2: MDHEN and SYDVKM. The CDR3 DNA follows: TGTGCCAGCAGTTTATTGTGGCTAGCCGATGAGCAGTTCTTC. This encodes CASSLLWLADEQFF.

This clone was picked up a small number of times. V is TRBV5-4 and J is TRBJ1-4; D is ambiguous. CDR3 length equals 14 residues. Germline lookup yields CDR1 SGHNT and CDR2 YYREEE (reference sequence). The V and J ends lost 0 bases and 4 bases respectively, with 7 bases between them. The CDR3 loop reads CASSLDSYNEKLFF. The CDR3 DNA reads as TGTGCCAGCAGCTTGGACAGCTATAATGAAAAACTGTTTTTT.

This chain connects TRBV9 to TRBJ2-3, with 9 bases fitting TRBD2. The CDR3 is 15 amino acids. Trimming cost V 4 bases and J 2 bases; bases outside gene matches: 5. CDR1 is SGDLS, CDR2 YYNGEE, per germline. Written as DNA, the CDR3 is TGTGCCAGCAGCCCTACTAGCGGGTCCACAGATACGCAGTATTTT. Its protein product is CASSPTSGSTDTQYF.

This clone has a handful of counts. The chain carries TRBV19 and TRBJ1-1; no clear D gene. CDR1 and CDR2 (germline): LNHDA, SQIVND (reference sequence). CDR3 size: 13 residues. V gave up 10 bases and J gave up 2 bases, with 14 bases separating them. As DNA, the CDR3 is TGTGCCACCTCGTCGGGTCCCAACACTGAAGCTTTCTTT. Protein: CATSSGPNTEAFF. The full variable domain, rest sourced from reference TRBV19 and TRBJ1-1, is DGGITQSPKYLFRKEGQNVTLSCEQNLNHDAMYWYRQDPGQGLRLIYYSQIVNDFQKGDIAEGYSVSREKKESFPLTVTSAQKNPTAFYLCATSSGPNTEAFFGQGTRLTVV.

This chain uses TRBV28 with TRBJ1-2; 7 bases fit TRBD1. Losses at the gene ends were 11 bases for V and 2 bases for J; bases not matched to a gene: 14. CDR3 length: 15 amino acids. From germline, CDR1 is MDHEN and CDR2 SYDVKM. CDR3 loop: CASNRGDYLNYGYTF. DNA of the CDR3: TGTGCCTCAAACAGGGGAGACTACCTAAACTATGGCTACACCTTC.

The V gene is TRBV29-1, the J gene TRBJ1-4; 11 nucleotides agree with TRBD1. The CDR3 is 14 amino acids. J gave up 8 bases and V 0 bases, and 2 bases lay outside the gene matches. CDR1 and CDR2 from the germline V gene are SQVTM and ANQGSEA. CDR3 loop: CSVEEGQGGEKLFF. The CDR3 DNA reads as TGCAGCGTTGAAGAGGGACAGGGGGGCGAAAAACTGTTTTTT.

This clone appeared a few times. The chain carries TRBV18 and TRBJ2-1; the D is unclear. The germline CDR1 and CDR2 sequences are KGHSH and LQKENI. This CDR3 is built from 13 residues. V dropped 4 bases and J dropped 8 bases, with 12 bases sitting between them. DNA of the CDR3: TGTGCCAGCTCACTCACAGCTTCCTATGAGCAGTTCTTC. It specifies CASSLTASYEQFF.

The chain recombines TRBV7-3 with TRBJ2-1; 10 bases map to TRBD1. The J segment lost 5 bases and the V segment lost 5 bases, leaving 6 bases of the junction unmatched. The CDR3 totals 15 residues. Germline CDR1 is SGHTA and CDR2 is FQGTGA. This CDR3 reads CASSARDRGNNEQFF. CDR3 nucleotides: TGTGCCAGCAGCGCCCGGGACAGGGGAAACAATGAGCAGTTCTTC.

A few counts support this clone. The V call is TRBV28, the J call TRBJ1-2; maybe TRBD1 (5 bases). This CDR3 has 15 amino acids. Trimming stripped 8 bases from V and 2 bases from J, with 18 bases between. Germline V CDR1 and CDR2: MDHEN, SYDVKM. CDR3 loop: CASLVPGGRNYGYTF. The CDR3 DNA reads TGTGCCAGCTTAGTCCCGGGGGGTCGGAACTATGGCTACACCTTC.

This clone has a handful of counts. The chain couples TRBV5-5 to TRBJ2-1; TRBD1 is a possible D gene (5 bases). This CDR3 region has 14 residues. Trimming pared 4 bases from V and 10 bases from J, leaving 18 bases between. Germline CDR1 reads SGHKS; CDR2 reads YYEKEE (reference sequence). CDR3 nucleotide sequence: TGTGCCAGCAGCCGCTCAGAACAGGCCCTAGAGCAGTTCTTC. Translated: CASSRSEQALEQFF. Full variable domain (rest looked up from reference TRBV5-5 and TRBJ2-1): DAGVTQSPTHLIKTRGQQVTLRCSPISGHKSVSWYQQVLGQGPQFIFQYYEKEERGRGNFPDRFSARQFPNYSSELNVNALLLGDSALYLCASSRSEQALEQFFGPGTRLTVL.

This clone was recorded a few times. This sequence joins TRBV29-1 and TRBJ1-2, with D possibly TRBD1 on 6 matching bases. This CDR3 is built from 14 residues. Deletions cut 3 bases from V and 6 bases from J, with 17 bases between. Looked up from germline, CDR1 is SQVTM and CDR2 is ANQGSEA. CDR3 sequence: CSVDIGGRIHGYTF. CDR3 coding DNA: TGCAGCGTTGATATAGGGGGTCGTATTCATGGCTACACCTTC.

A few counts support this clone. The chain joins TRBV5-1 to TRBJ2-2, with TRBD1 matching over 11 bases. Germline CDR1 and CDR2: SGHRS and YFSETQ. J lost 3 bases, V lost 4 bases, and 11 bases had no gene match. This CDR3 is built from 18 residues. The CDR3 DNA sequence: TGCGCCAGCAGCCCGAGGACAGGGGGCGCCAGGGACACCGGGGAGCTGTTTTTT. Translating it yields CASSPRTGGARDTGELFF.

The chain carries TRBV28 and TRBJ1-2, with 7 bases that match TRBD1. The V segment lost 1 base and the J segment 4 bases; nucleotides outside the gene matches: 3. Germline V lookup: CDR1 MDHEN, CDR2 SYDVKM. The CDR3 runs 14 residues. For the CDR3, the DNA is TGTGCCAGCAGTTTATCGGCAGGGGGCTATGGCTACACCTTC. This encodes CASSLSAGGYGYTF.

The sample holds a few counts of this clone. The rearrangement joins TRBV27 to TRBJ1-5; 8 nucleotides match TRBD1. Germline-derived CDR1 and CDR2 are MNHEY and SMNVEV (reference sequence). This CDR3 spans 15 amino acids. V shed 6 bases and J 6 bases; nucleotides not matched to a gene: 10. Written as DNA, the CDR3 is TGTGCCAGCAGACTCAGACAGGGGCTAGTTCAGCCCCAGCATTTT. This sequence encodes CASRLRQGLVQPQHF.

The rearrangement uses TRBV29-1 and TRBJ2-7, with a possible D match to TRBD1 (6 bases). The V gene lost 5 bases and the J gene lost 3 bases, with 11 bases spanning the gap. Germline CDR1 and CDR2: SQVTM and ANQGSEA. The CDR3 runs to 12 residues. The CDR3 loop reads CSVRQDDYEQYF. The CDR3 region has the DNA TGCAGCGTTCGACAGGACGACTACGAGCAGTACTTC.

The chain joins TRBV4-1 to TRBJ2-2; D unresolved. There are 16 residues in the CDR3. CDR1 is MGHRA, CDR2 YSYEKL, per germline. Trimming left V 1 base short and J 0 bases short, with 9 bases between. The CDR3 DNA reads as TGCGCCAGCAGCCAAGTGTCCCGGTCGAACACCGGGGAGCTGTTTTTT. It codes for CASSQVSRSNTGELFF.

A few counts support this clone. The chain uses TRBV30 and TRBJ2-7; TRBD2 is a possible D gene (6 bases). There are 13 residues in the CDR3. Germline V gives CDR1 GTSNPN, CDR2 SVGIG (reference sequence). V lost 8 bases to trimming and J lost 7 bases, with 21 bases between them. CDR3 region: CAAFGGMSYEQYF. As DNA, the CDR3 is TGTGCCGCGTTTGGGGGGATGAGTTATGAGCAGTACTTC.

The chain uses TRBV18 and TRBJ2-5; 9 nucleotides match TRBD2. Germline CDR1 is KGHSH and CDR2 is LQKENI. The CDR3 length is 15 residues. J gave up 4 bases and V 3 bases, and 6 bases lay outside the gene matches. The CDR3 region has the DNA TGTGCCAGCTCACCGAGCGGGGGGCCTCGAGAGACCCAGTACTTC. It encodes CASSPSGGPRETQYF.

This clone has just a few counts. The V and J genes are TRBV15 and TRBJ2-7, with 8 bases that match TRBD1. This CDR3 spans 13 amino acids. Trimming at V came to 0 bases and at J to 7 bases, leaving 2 bases not matched to a gene. Germline CDR1 reads LNHNV; CDR2 reads YYDKDF (reference sequence). This chain's CDR3 is CATSRDRGPEQYF. DNA of the CDR3: TGTGCCACCAGCAGAGACAGGGGGCCTGAGCAGTACTTC.

The gene calls are TRBV5-1 and TRBJ2-6, with D perhaps matching TRBD1 (6 bases). Germline values: CDR1 SGHRS, CDR2 YFSETQ. V dropped 4 bases and J dropped 4 bases, with 9 bases sitting between them. The CDR3 loop spans 14 amino acids. The CDR3 sequence: CASSQGTGANVLTF. The CDR3 bases are TGCGCCAGCAGCCAGGGGACAGGGGCCAACGTCCTGACTTTC.

V gene TRBV7-2 combines with J gene TRBJ2-3, with TRBD2 identical over 13 bases. The CDR3 contains 17 residues. The germline V gene encodes CDR1 SGHTA and CDR2 FQGNSA. J gave up 4 bases and V 5 bases, and 9 bases lay outside the gene matches. CDR3 protein: CASSDTSGRGGADTQYF. In nucleotides, the CDR3 is TGTGCCAGCAGCGACACTAGCGGGAGGGGGGGGGCAGATACGCAGTATTTT.

This chain links TRBV29-1 with TRBJ1-4; D may be TRBD1 (5 bases). The CDR3 runs 13 residues. Between the trimmed V and J ends, which lost 3 bases and 6 bases, there was a span of 11 bases. Germline V gene data show CDR1 as SQVTM and CDR2 as ANQGSEA. The CDR3 protein is CSVDTVGDEKLFF. As DNA, the CDR3 is TGCAGCGTTGATACAGTAGGGGATGAAAAACTGTTTTTT.

This chain joins TRBV6-5 and TRBJ1-5; no definite D call. Deletions cut 8 bases from V and 6 bases from J, with 17 bases between. Per germline, CDR1 MNHEY and CDR2 SVGAGI. This CDR3 has 14 residues. The CDR3 spells CASGLGPGSQPQHF. CDR3 DNA sequence: TGTGCCAGCGGGTTAGGGCCGGGGAGTCAGCCCCAGCATTTT.

This clone was picked up a small number of times. The chain employs TRBV28 and TRBJ2-1, with D perhaps matching TRBD2 (6 bases). The CDR3 is made up of 15 amino acids. V was trimmed by 5 bases and J by 4 bases, leaving 15 bases between them. CDR1 MDHEN and CDR2 SYDVKM come from the germline V gene. The CDR3 bases are TGTGCCAGCAGTAGAGGCGGGATTAATTACAATGAGCAGTTCTTC. It encodes CASSRGGINYNEQFF.

At least ten counts were recorded for this clone. The gene calls are TRBV29-1 and TRBJ2-1; 8 bases map to TRBD1. CDR1 SQVTM and CDR2 ANQGSEA come from the germline V gene. V shed 6 bases, J shed 3 bases, and the junction held 7 bases outside the gene matches. The CDR3 totals 14 residues. The CDR3 protein is CSVRAGQGYNEQFF. CDR3 coding DNA: TGCAGCGTCCGGGCCGGACAGGGCTACAATGAGCAGTTCTTC.